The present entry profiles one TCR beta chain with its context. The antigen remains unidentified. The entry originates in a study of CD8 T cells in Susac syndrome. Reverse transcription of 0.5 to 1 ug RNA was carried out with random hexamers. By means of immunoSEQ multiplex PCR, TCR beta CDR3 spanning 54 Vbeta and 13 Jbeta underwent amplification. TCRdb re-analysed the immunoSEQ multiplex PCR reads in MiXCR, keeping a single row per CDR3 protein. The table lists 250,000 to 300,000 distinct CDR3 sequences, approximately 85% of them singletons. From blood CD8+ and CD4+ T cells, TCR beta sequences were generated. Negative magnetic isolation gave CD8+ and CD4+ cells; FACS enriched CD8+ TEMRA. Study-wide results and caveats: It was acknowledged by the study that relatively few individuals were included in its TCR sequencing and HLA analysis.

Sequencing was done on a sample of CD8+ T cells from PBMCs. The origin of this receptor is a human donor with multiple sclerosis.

CDR3 coding DNA: TGTGCCACCGCACCACCGTCCGGGGCCACTGAAGCTTTCTTT. This gives the protein CATAPPSGATEAFF. The chain couples TRBV15 to TRBJ1-1; tentatively, D is TRBD1 (5 bases). The CDR3 is 14 residues long. V lost 8 bases to trimming and J lost 4 bases, with 17 bases between them. From germline, CDR1 is LNHNV and CDR2 YYDKDF (reference sequence).